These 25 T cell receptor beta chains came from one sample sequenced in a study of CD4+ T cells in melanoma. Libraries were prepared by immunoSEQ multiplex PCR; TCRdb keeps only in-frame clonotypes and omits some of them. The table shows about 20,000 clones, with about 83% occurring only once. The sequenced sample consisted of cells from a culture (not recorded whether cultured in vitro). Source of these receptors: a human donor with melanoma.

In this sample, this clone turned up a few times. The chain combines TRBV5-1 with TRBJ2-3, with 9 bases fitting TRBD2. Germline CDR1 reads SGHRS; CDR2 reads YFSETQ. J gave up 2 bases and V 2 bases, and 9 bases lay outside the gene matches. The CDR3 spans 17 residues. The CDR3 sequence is CASSFRPAGGHTDTQYF. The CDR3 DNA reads TGCGCCAGCAGCTTCCGCCCAGCGGGGGGACACACAGATACGCAGTATTTT. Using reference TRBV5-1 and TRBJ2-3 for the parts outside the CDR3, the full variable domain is KAGVTQTPRYLIKTRGQQVTLSCSPISGHRSVSWYQQTPGQGLQFLFEYFSETQRNKGNFPGRFSGRQFSNSRSEMNVSTLELGDSALYLCASSFRPAGGHTDTQYFGPGTRLTVL.

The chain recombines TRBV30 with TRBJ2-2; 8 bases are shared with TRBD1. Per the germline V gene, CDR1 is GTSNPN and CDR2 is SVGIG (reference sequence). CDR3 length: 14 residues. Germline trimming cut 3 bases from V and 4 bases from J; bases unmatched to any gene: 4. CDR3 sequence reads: CAWSKQGVTGELFF. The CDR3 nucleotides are TGTGCCTGGAGCAAACAGGGGGTCACCGGGGAGCTGTTTTTT.

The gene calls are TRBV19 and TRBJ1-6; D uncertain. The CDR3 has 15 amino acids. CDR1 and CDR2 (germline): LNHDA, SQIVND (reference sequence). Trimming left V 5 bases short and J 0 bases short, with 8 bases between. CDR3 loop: CASSFLSSYNSPLHF. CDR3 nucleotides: TGTGCCAGTAGTTTCCTCAGCTCCTATAATTCACCCCTCCACTTT.

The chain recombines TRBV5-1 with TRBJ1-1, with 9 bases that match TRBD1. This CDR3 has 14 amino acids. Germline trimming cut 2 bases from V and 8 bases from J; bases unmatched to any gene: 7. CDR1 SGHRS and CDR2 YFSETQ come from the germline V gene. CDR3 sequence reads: CASSFGGQGSEAFF. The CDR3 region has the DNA TGCGCCAGCAGCTTCGGGGGACAGGGTAGCGAAGCTTTCTTT.

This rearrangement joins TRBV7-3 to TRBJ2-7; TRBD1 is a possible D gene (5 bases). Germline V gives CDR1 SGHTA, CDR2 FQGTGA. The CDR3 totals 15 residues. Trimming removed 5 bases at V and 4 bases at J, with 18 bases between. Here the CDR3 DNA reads TGTGCCAGCAGCCTAAGGGGCCAGGGCCCATACGAGCAGTACTTC. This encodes CASSLRGQGPYEQYF.

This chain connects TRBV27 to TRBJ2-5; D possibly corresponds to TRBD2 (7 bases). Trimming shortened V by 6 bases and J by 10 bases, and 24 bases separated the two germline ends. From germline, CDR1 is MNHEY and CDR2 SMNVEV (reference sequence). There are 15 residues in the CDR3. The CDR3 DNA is TGTGCCAGCAGCCCTGGTGGCGGGGGCTGGGGAGGCCAGTACTTC. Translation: CASSPGGGGWGGQYF.

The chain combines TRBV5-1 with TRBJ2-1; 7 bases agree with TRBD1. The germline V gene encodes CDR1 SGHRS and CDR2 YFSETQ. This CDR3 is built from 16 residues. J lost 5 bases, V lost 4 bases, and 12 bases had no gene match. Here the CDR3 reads CASSPLTGQGDNEQFF. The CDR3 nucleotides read TGCGCCAGCAGCCCACTGACAGGCCAGGGGGACAATGAGCAGTTCTTC.

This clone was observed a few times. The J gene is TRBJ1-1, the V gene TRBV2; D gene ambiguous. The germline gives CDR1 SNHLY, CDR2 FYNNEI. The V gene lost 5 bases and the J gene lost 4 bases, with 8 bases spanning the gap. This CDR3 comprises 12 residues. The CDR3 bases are TGTGCCAGCAGTCTAGGACCCACTGAAGCTTTCTTT. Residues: CASSLGPTEAFF.

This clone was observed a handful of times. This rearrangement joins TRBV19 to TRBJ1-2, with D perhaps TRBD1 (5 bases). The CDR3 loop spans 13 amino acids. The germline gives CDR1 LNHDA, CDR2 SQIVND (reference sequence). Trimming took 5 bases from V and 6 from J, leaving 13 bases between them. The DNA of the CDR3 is TGTGCCAGTAGTCTCCGGGGGAGAAATGGCTACACCTTC. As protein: CASSLRGRNGYTF.

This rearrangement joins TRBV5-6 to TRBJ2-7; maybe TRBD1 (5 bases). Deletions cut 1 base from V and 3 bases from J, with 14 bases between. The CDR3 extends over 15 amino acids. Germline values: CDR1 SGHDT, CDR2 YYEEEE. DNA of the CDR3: TGTGCCAGCAGCTTGATGGACACGGTGGTCTACGAGCAGTACTTC. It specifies CASSLMDTVVYEQYF.

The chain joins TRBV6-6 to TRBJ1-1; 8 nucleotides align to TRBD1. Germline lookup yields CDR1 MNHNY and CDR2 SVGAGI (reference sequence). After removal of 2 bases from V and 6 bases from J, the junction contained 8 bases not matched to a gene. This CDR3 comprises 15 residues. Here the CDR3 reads CASSYPTGGIPEAFF. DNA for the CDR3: TGTGCCAGCAGTTACCCCACAGGGGGGATCCCTGAAGCTTTCTTT.

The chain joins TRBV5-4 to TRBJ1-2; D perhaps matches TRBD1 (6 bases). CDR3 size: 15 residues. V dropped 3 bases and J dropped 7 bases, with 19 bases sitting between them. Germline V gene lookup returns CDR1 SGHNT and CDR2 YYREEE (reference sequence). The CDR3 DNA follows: TGTGCCAGCAGCTCCAAGCAGGGGACTCTTCGTGGCTACACCTTC. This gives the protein CASSSKQGTLRGYTF.

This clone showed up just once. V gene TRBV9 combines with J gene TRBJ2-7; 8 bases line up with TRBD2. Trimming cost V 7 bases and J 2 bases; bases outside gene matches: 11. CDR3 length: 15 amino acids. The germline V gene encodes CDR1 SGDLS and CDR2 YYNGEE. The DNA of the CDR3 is TGTGCCAGCTCCGGTAGTACTAGCGGCGCCTACGAGCAGTACTTC. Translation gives CASSGSTSGAYEQYF.

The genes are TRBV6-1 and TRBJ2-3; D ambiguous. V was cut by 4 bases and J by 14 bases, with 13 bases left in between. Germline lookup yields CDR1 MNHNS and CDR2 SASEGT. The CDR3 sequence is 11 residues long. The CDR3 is CASSVSTKGYF. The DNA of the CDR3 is TGTGCCAGCAGTGTTAGTACAAAGGGGTATTTT.

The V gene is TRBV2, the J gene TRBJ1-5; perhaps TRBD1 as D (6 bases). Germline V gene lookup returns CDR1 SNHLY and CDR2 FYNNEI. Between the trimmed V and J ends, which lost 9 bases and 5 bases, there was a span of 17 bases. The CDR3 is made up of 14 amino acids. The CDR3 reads CARGGPRGDQPQHF. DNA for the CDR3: TGTGCCAGAGGGGGACCTCGAGGCGATCAGCCCCAGCATTTT.

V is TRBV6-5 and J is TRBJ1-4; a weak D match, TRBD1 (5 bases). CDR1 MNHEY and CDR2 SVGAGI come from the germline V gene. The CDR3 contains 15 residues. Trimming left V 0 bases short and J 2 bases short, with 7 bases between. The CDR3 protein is CASSYSRGTNEKLFF. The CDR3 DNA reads TGTGCCAGCAGTTACTCCCGGGGCACTAATGAAAAACTGTTTTTT.

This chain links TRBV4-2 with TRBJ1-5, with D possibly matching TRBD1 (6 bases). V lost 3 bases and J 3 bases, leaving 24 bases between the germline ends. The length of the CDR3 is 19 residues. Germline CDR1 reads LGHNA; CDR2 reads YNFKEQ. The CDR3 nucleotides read TGTGCCAGCAGCCAGCCCAAGACAGGAGACGGACCCTACAATCAGCCCCAGCATTTT. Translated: CASSQPKTGDGPYNQPQHF.

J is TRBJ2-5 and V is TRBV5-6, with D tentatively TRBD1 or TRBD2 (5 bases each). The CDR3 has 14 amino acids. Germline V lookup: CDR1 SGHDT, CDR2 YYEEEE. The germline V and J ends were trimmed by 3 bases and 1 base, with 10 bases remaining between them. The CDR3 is CASSYLRGQETQYF. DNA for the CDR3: TGTGCCAGCAGCTATCTGAGGGGCCAAGAGACCCAGTACTTC. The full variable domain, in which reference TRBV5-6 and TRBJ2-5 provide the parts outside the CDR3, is DAGVTQSPTHLIKTRGQQVTLRCSPKSGHDTVSWYQQALGQGPQFIFQYYEEEERQRGNFPDRFSGHQFPNYSSELNVNALLLGDSALYLCASSYLRGQETQYFGPGTRLLVL.

Written as DNA, the CDR3 is TGTGCCAGCAGCGCCGATGCGGGGGTTACAGATACGCAGTATTTT. As protein: CASSADAGVTDTQYF. This chain links TRBV9 with TRBJ2-3, with TRBD2 matching over 7 bases. V was pared by 3 bases and J by 3 bases, with 7 bases of the junction left unmatched. The CDR3 totals 15 residues. Germline loops: CDR1 SGDLS, CDR2 YYNGEE.

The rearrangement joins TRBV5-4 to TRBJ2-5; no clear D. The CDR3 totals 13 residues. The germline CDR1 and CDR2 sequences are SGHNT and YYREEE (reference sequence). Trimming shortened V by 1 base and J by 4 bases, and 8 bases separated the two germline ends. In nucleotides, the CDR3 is TGTGCCAGCAGCTTGCCAGGTAGAGAGACCCAGTACTTC. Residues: CASSLPGRETQYF.

CDR3 in DNA: TGCGCCAGCAGCTTGGGGTCAGCCTATAATTCACCCCTCCACTTT. Translating it yields CASSLGSAYNSPLHF. The genes are TRBV5-1 and TRBJ1-6; no definite D call. Germline V gene lookup returns CDR1 SGHRS and CDR2 YFSETQ. The CDR3 is 15 residues long. V was shortened by 0 bases and J by 2 bases, with 6 bases between the two germline ends.

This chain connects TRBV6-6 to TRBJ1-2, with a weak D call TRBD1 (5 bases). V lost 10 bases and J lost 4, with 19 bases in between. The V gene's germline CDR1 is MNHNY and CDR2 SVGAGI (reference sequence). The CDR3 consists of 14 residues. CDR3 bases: TGTGCCACCGCGGAAATGGGACGAGCCTATGGCTACACCTTC. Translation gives CATAEMGRAYGYTF.

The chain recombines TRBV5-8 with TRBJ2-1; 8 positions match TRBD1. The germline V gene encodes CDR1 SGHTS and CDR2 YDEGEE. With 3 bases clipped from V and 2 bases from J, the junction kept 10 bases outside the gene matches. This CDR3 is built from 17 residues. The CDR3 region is CASSSYQGAGPYNEQFF. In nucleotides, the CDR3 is TGTGCCAGCAGCTCTTACCAGGGGGCGGGCCCCTACAATGAGCAGTTCTTC.

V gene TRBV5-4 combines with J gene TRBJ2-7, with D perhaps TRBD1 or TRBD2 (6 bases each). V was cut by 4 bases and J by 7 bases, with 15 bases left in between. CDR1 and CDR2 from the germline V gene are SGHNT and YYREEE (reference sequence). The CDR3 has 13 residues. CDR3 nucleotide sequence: TGTGCCAGCAGCGTGGGGGGCAGATCGGAGCAGTACTTC. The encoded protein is CASSVGGRSEQYF.

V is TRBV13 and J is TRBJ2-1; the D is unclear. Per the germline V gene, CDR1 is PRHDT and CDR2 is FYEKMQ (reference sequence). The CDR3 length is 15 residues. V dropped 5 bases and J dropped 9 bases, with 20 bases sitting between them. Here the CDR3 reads CASSLTIGFIGEQFF. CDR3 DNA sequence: TGTGCCAGCAGCCTCACGATCGGCTTCATCGGTGAGCAGTTCTTC.